The 27 T cell receptor beta chains reported below all come from one sample, sequenced in a study of response to subunit inactivated influenza vaccine. TCRdb analysed the RT-PCR reads with MiXCR anew, one entry per CDR3 protein. Of around 320,000 distinct CDR3 sequences listed, approximately 21% were seen once; the top ten hold under 13%. The sequencing here drew on PBMCs from blood, taken approximately 20 months after vaccination. The receptors here all came from a man between 50 and 69 years old who received an inactivated influenza vaccine.

CDR3 protein: CASSPGVAETQYF. The CDR3 coding sequence is TGTGCCAGCAGCCCAGGAGTTGCAGAGACCCAGTACTTC. This rearrangement joins TRBV7-2 to TRBJ2-5; no definite D call. The germline CDR1 and CDR2 sequences are SGHTA and FQGNSA. CDR3 length: 13 residues. Trimming left V 5 bases short and J 4 bases short, with 11 bases between.

V and J are TRBV2 and TRBJ2-2, with D possibly TRBD1 on 6 matching bases. CDR3 size: 13 residues. Germline CDR1 and CDR2: SNHLY and FYNNEI. The V and J ends lost 6 bases and 6 bases respectively, with 11 bases between them. The CDR3 region has the DNA TGTGCCAGCAGAGGGGGTAGGGCCGGGGAGCTGTTTTTT. Protein: CASRGGRAGELFF.

The V and J genes are TRBV18 and TRBJ2-2, with a possible D match to TRBD1 (6 bases). The CDR3 contains 17 residues. V lost 2 bases and J lost 0, with 13 bases in between. Germline V gene lookup returns CDR1 KGHSH and CDR2 LQKENI. For the CDR3, the DNA is TGTGCCAGCTCACCATTGAGGGGGATTGCGAACACCGGGGAGCTGTTTTTT. Its translation: CASSPLRGIANTGELFF.

J is TRBJ2-3 and V is TRBV13; D unclear. CDR3 size: 15 residues. Germline V gene lookup returns CDR1 PRHDT and CDR2 FYEKMQ (reference sequence). The V gene lost 0 bases and the J gene lost 1 base, with 8 bases spanning the gap. CDR3 protein: CASSLGQAGTDTQYF. As DNA, the CDR3 is TGTGCCAGCAGCTTAGGCCAGGCGGGCACAGATACGCAGTATTTT.

The chain joins TRBV6-1 to TRBJ2-7; D gene unclear. The germline V and J ends were trimmed by 5 bases and 2 bases, with 13 bases remaining between them. Germline V CDR1 and CDR2: MNHNS, SASEGT. CDR3 length: 14 amino acids. The CDR3 sequence is CASSPIRLAYEQYF. As DNA, the CDR3 is TGTGCCAGCAGTCCGATTCGGCTCGCCTACGAGCAGTACTTC.

The chain joins TRBV28 to TRBJ1-5; D is possibly TRBD1 (5 bases). Trimming removed 9 bases from V and 2 bases from J, with 20 bases in between. The CDR3 covers 16 residues. The germline V gene encodes CDR1 MDHEN and CDR2 SYDVKM. The CDR3 coding sequence is TGTGCCAGTAGGGCAGGGAGTCGGGGTCGCAATCAGCCCCAGCATTTT. It specifies CASRAGSRGRNQPQHF.

This clonotype was seen a handful of times. This CDR3 reads CASRHGHQSSYEQYF. The CDR3 region has the DNA TGTGCCAGCAGGCATGGACACCAAAGCTCCTACGAGCAGTACTTC. The rearrangement links TRBV6-1 to TRBJ2-7, with D possibly TRBD1 on 5 matching bases. CDR1 is MNHNS and CDR2 is SASEGT in the germline V gene. V was shortened by 6 bases and J by 0 bases, with 15 bases between the two germline ends. The CDR3 contains 15 residues.

This rearrangement joins TRBV6-2 or TRBV6-3 to TRBJ2-2; perhaps TRBD2 as D (5 bases). The length of the CDR3 is 17 residues. The V gene lost 0 bases and the J gene lost 1 base, with 12 bases spanning the gap. The germline V gene encodes CDR1 MNHEY and CDR2 SVGEGT. The CDR3: CASSYSIRGGNTGELFF. The CDR3 DNA follows: TGTGCCAGCAGTTACTCGATAAGAGGAGGGAACACCGGGGAGCTGTTTTTT.

The chain employs TRBV27 and TRBJ1-1; D is ambiguous. Germline V gene data show CDR1 as MNHEY and CDR2 as SMNVEV (reference sequence). Trimming pared 2 bases from V and 4 bases from J, leaving 14 bases between. CDR3 size: 15 residues. DNA for the CDR3: TGTGCCAGCAGTTTAGGGGTCCAGGCGATCACTGAAGCTTTCTTT. This sequence encodes CASSLGVQAITEAFF.

This clonotype was detected ten times or more. V and J are TRBV29-1 and TRBJ1-2, with TRBD1 matching 9 bases. J lost 2 bases, V lost 5 bases, and 12 bases had no gene match. Germline lookup yields CDR1 SQVTM and CDR2 ANQGSEA. This CDR3 is 16 amino acids long. The CDR3 sequence is CSVRESPGTGNYGYTF. CDR3 DNA sequence: TGCAGCGTTCGAGAAAGTCCCGGGACAGGGAACTATGGCTACACCTTC.

There are a few counts of this clonotype. V and J are TRBV5-1 and TRBJ1-1; TRBD1 matches at 9 bases. Trimming cost V 3 bases and J 4 bases; bases outside gene matches: 7. Germline CDR1 SGHRS, CDR2 YFSETQ. This CDR3 spans 15 amino acids. For the CDR3, the DNA is TGCGCCAGCAGCTCGGGACAGGGCAAAGGCACTGAAGCTTTCTTT. This gives the protein CASSSGQGKGTEAFF.

This clonotype came up a few times. V gene TRBV4-3 combines with J gene TRBJ2-5; D is uncertain. CDR3 length: 16 residues. Trimming pared 1 base from V and 0 bases from J, leaving 12 bases between. Germline CDR1 LGHNA, CDR2 YSLEER. CDR3 nucleotide sequence: TGCGCCAGCAGCCAAGGGTCCCCGGGTTACCAAGAGACCCAGTACTTC. This translates into CASSQGSPGYQETQYF.

The chain is built from TRBV12-3 or TRBV12-4 and TRBJ1-6; tentatively, D is TRBD1 (6 bases). The CDR3 covers 13 residues. V gave up 6 bases and J gave up 12 bases, with 15 bases separating them. The DNA for the CDR3 is TGTGCCAGCAGAACAGGGTCGCATGGACCCCTCCACTTT. Its translation: CASRTGSHGPLHF.

The chain has TRBV6-2 or TRBV6-3 and TRBJ2-7, with 13 bases identical to TRBD2. Germline V gene data show CDR1 as MNHEY and CDR2 as SVGEGT. The CDR3 covers 16 residues. V dropped 2 bases and J dropped 7; count of bases not matched to a gene: 8. CDR3 in amino acids: CASSYLGLAGRKEQYF. The CDR3 DNA reads as TGTGCCAGCAGTTACCTGGGACTAGCGGGAAGGAAGGAGCAGTACTTC.

The chain uses TRBV5-6 and TRBJ2-5, with 7 bases fitting TRBD1. J was trimmed by 1 base and V by 7 bases; bases with no gene match: 10. Germline CDR1 reads SGHDT; CDR2 reads YYEEEE. The CDR3 is 15 amino acids. The CDR3 coding sequence is TGTGCCAGCGACCGAGTGGGGACAGCCCAAGAGACCCAGTACTTC. Translated: CASDRVGTAQETQYF.

The sample holds many counts of this clonotype. The rearrangement uses TRBV12-3 or TRBV12-4 and TRBJ1-2; D unresolved. The CDR3 loop spans 15 amino acids. V shed 6 bases and J shed 0 bases, with 14 bases lying between them. CDR3 sequence: CASSPGPGSNYGYTF. Here the CDR3 DNA reads TGTGCCAGCAGCCCGGGCCCTGGCTCTAACTATGGCTACACCTTC.

This chain connects TRBV6-5 to TRBJ1-2; D is uncertain. CDR1 is MNHEY, CDR2 SVGAGI, per germline. The CDR3 extends over 15 amino acids. The germline V and J ends were trimmed by 0 bases and 9 bases, with 17 bases remaining between them. DNA for the CDR3: TGTGCCAGCAGTTACTCGGTCAATAGCCCTCTAAGCTACACCTTC. This encodes CASSYSVNSPLSYTF.

This clonotype was detected a few times. This chain links TRBV7-2 with TRBJ1-2, with 8 nucleotides matching TRBD1. With 5 bases clipped from V and 8 bases from J, the junction kept 7 bases outside the gene matches. The CDR3 has 13 amino acids. Germline V lookup: CDR1 SGHTA, CDR2 FQGNSA. CDR3 in amino acids: CASSADRVGGYTF. The CDR3 DNA reads TGTGCCAGCAGCGCGGACAGGGTGGGAGGCTACACCTTC.

There are many counts of this clonotype. The chain couples TRBV30 to TRBJ1-4; D gene ambiguous. Per the germline V gene, CDR1 is GTSNPN and CDR2 is SVGIG (reference sequence). The CDR3 extends over 13 amino acids. Trimming pared 2 bases from V and 9 bases from J, leaving 13 bases between. The CDR3 DNA follows: TGTGCCTGGAGTCGGCTTGTAGGGCAAAAACTGTTTTTT. It encodes CAWSRLVGQKLFF.

The chain has TRBV28 and TRBJ1-5; TRBD1 is a possible D gene (5 bases). Per the germline V gene, CDR1 is MDHEN and CDR2 is SYDVKM. The CDR3 is 15 amino acids. The V and J ends lost 2 bases and 1 base respectively, with 9 bases between them. The CDR3 nucleotides are TGTGCCAGCAGTTTAAAGGGGAGCAGCAATCAGCCCCAGCATTTT. Amino acid sequence: CASSLKGSSNQPQHF.

This clonotype was picked up a small number of times. This rearrangement joins TRBV3-1 to TRBJ2-5; 7 bases agree with TRBD2. This CDR3 comprises 14 residues. Germline CDR1 and CDR2: LGHDT and YNNKEL (reference sequence). V dropped 7 bases and J dropped 2; count of bases not matched to a gene: 7. In DNA form, the CDR3 reads TGTGCCAGCATGCAATGGGAGGGACAAGAGACCCAGTACTTC. This translates into CASMQWEGQETQYF.

The chain joins TRBV7-9 to TRBJ1-6, with D tentatively TRBD1 (6 bases). CDR3 size: 14 residues. Germline loops: CDR1 SEHNR, CDR2 FQNEAQ (reference sequence). Trimming pared 6 bases from V and 9 bases from J, leaving 15 bases between. CDR3 sequence reads: CASSLQGLSSPLHF. The CDR3 DNA is TGTGCCAGCAGTTTACAGGGTTTAAGTTCACCCCTCCACTTT. The whole variable domain, remainder taken from reference TRBV7-9 and TRBJ1-6, is DTGVSQNPRHKITKRGQNVTFRCDPISEHNRLYWYRQTLGQGPEFLTYFQNEAQLEKSRLLSDRFSAERPKGSFSTLEIQRTEQGDSAMYLCASSLQGLSSPLHFGNGTRLTVT.

This clonotype has just a few counts. The rearrangement uses TRBV10-3 and TRBJ2-5; maybe TRBD1 (6 bases). Trimming pared 6 bases from V and 4 bases from J, leaving 12 bases between. The CDR3 consists of 13 residues. Germline V gives CDR1 ENHRY, CDR2 SYGVKD. The CDR3 DNA sequence: TGTGCCATCAGCGAAACAGGGACAGAGACCCAGTACTTC. Its protein product is CAISETGTETQYF.

This chain joins TRBV5-1 and TRBJ2-2, with D possibly called TRBD1 or TRBD2 (5 bases each). Germline V gives CDR1 SGHRS, CDR2 YFSETQ. Trimming cost V 4 bases and J 0 bases, with 13 bases left between them. CDR3 length equals 16 residues. CDR3 amino acids: CASSPLGDPNTGELFF. CDR3 nucleotide sequence: TGCGCCAGCAGCCCTCTGGGGGATCCGAACACCGGGGAGCTGTTTTTT.

This clonotype has more than one count but fewer than ten. The V and J genes are TRBV12-3 or TRBV12-4 and TRBJ1-5, with no clear D. This CDR3 contains 12 residues. Trimming took off 5 bases at V and 5 bases at J, with 7 bases between the two ends. The chain's CDR3 is CASSPTDQPQHF. The DNA of the CDR3 is TGTGCCAGCAGTCCGACTGATCAGCCCCAGCATTTT.

For the CDR3, the DNA is TGCAGTGCTAGGGGGACCCATAAACTAGCGGACTTTACGGCAGAGACCCAGTACTTC. Its protein is CSARGTHKLADFTAETQYF. This chain connects TRBV20-1 to TRBJ2-5; TRBD2 matches at 8 bases. The germline gives CDR1 DFQATT, CDR2 SNEGSKA (reference sequence). CDR3 size: 19 residues. The trim removed 3 bases at V and 4 bases at J, leaving 22 bases unmatched.

This clonotype was seen many times. The rearrangement links TRBV18 to TRBJ1-2; TRBD1 agrees at 7 bases. V shed 4 bases, J shed 1 base, and the junction held 3 bases outside the gene matches. CDR3 size: 14 residues. Germline CDR1 is KGHSH and CDR2 is LQKENI. The CDR3 region is CASSQDRVNYGYTF. CDR3 nucleotide sequence: TGTGCCAGCTCACAAGACAGGGTTAACTATGGCTACACCTTC.